This paragraph reports one T cell receptor beta chain. What it recognizes is unknown. Naivety among CD8 cells was defined by CD45RO negativity and positive CCR7 selection, thereby excluding terminally differentiated effector memory CD45RA+ cells. The CDR3 spans 15 residues. From germline, CDR1 is SEHNR and CDR2 FQNEAQ (reference sequence). V was cut by 5 bases and J by 0 bases, with 14 bases left in between. These data are taken from a study of shared clonotypes between healthy human individuals. Study findings and constraints: Sharing across four donors was seen in roughly 5% of naive CD4 clonotypes. Estimated clonotype richness was generally higher in naive than memory subsets.

In the study's own analysis: For the immunoSEQ data, sequences were junction-only without quality scores, so filtering differed. TCRdb's table, derived via immunoSEQ multiplex PCR, lists solely in-frame clones and lacks some. V and J calls and clone size are those listed in that table; D and trimming were worked out from the DNA. The sample includes around 2,000,000 clones, 85% to 95% of them seen just once. Input material: naive CD8+ T cells from PBMCs. This clonotype originated in a man younger than 35 in good health. Some clones in this sample may be carry-over from other donors' samples. V gene TRBV7-9 combines with J gene TRBJ2-7; no clear D gene. DNA of the CDR3: TGTGCCAGCAGCCCGAGAGGTATCTCCTCCTACGAGCAGTACTTC. Its protein product is CASSPRGISSYEQYF.